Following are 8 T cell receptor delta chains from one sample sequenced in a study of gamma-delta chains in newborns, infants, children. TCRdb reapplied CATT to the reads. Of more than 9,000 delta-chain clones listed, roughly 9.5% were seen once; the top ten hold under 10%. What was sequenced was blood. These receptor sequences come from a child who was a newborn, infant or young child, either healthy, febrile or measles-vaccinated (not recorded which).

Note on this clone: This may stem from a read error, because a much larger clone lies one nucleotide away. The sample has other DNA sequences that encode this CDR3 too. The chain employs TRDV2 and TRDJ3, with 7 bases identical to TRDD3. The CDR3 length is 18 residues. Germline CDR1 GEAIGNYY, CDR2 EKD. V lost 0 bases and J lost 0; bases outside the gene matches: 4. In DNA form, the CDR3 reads TGTGCCTGTGACACCGGGGGATCCAGCTCCTGGGACACCCGACAGATGTTTTTC. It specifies CACDTGGSSSWDTRQMFF.

In DNA form, the CDR3 reads TGTGCCTGTGACCCACTGGGGGATACTCCAGCGTGGGACACCCGACAGATGTTTTTC. Translation: CACDPLGDTPAWDTRQMFF. This chain joins TRDV2 and TRDJ3, with 12 bases lining up with TRDD3. The CDR3 length is 19 residues. CDR1 is GEAIGNYY and CDR2 is EKD in the germline V gene. Germline trimming cut 3 bases from V and 4 bases from J; bases unmatched to any gene: 9.

CDR3 sequence reads: CACDTLGDKTNKLIF. In DNA form, the CDR3 reads TGTGCCTGTGACACCCTGGGGGACAAAACCAATAAACTCATCTTT. The chain uses TRDV2 and TRDJ1, with 8 bases aligning to TRDD3. The CDR3 covers 15 residues. CDR1 and CDR2 from the germline V gene are GEAIGNYY and EKD. V lost 0 bases and J lost 6; bases outside the gene matches: 8.

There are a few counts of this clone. CDR3 protein: CACDTVRGIRAWDTRQMFF. In DNA, the CDR3 is TGTGCCTGTGACACCGTACGGGGGATACGGGCCTGGGACACCCGACAGATGTTTTTC. This rearrangement joins TRDV2 to TRDJ3; TRDD3 matches 10 bases. Trimming took 0 bases from V and 2 from J; bases not matched to a gene: 6. The germline gives CDR1 GEAIGNYY, CDR2 EKD. The CDR3 has 19 residues.

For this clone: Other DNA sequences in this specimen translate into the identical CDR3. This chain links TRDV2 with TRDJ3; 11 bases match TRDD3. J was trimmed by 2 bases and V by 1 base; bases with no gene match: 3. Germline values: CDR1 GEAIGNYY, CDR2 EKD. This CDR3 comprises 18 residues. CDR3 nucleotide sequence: TGTGCCTGTGACACTGGGGGATACGCAACCTGGGACACCCGACAGATGTTTTTC. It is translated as CACDTGGYATWDTRQMFF.

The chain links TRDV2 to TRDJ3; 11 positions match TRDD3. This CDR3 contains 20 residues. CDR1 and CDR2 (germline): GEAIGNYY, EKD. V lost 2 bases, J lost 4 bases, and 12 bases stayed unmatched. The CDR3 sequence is CACDNIGGYGSSWDTRQMFF. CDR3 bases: TGTGCCTGTGACAATATTGGGGGATACGGATCGAGTTGGGACACCCGACAGATGTTTTTC.

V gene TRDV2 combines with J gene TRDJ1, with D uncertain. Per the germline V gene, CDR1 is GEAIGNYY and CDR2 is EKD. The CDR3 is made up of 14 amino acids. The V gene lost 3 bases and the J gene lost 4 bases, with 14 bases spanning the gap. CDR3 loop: CACDSLRGLDKLIF. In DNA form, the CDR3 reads TGTGCCTGTGACTCCCTGCGGGGCCTCGATAAACTCATCTTT.

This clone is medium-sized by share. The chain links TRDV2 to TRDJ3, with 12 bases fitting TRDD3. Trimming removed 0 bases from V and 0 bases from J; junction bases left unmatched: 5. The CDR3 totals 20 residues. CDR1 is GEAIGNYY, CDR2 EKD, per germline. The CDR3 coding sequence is TGTGCCTGTGACACCGTCTGGGGGATACGGAGCTCCTGGGACACCCGACAGATGTTTTTC. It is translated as CACDTVWGIRSSWDTRQMFF.